This TCR beta chain was sequenced for a study of T cells in Graves' hyperthyroidism and ophthalmopathy (dated by TCRdb to about 2019). With regard to the full study: Peripheral blood was sampled at the time of initial diagnosis, prior to any treatment. TCR V-J signatures able to tell the groups apart were searched for in a discovery cohort of approximately 95 patients, of whom over 40 had Graves' ophthalmopathy and roughly 58 had stable Graves' hyperthyroidism. Whether ophthalmopathy could be predicted prospectively was tested in an independent validation cohort made up of fewer than 20 hyperthyroidism patients plus 17 patients who later progressed to ophthalmopathy. The 80 to 100 discovery patients were randomly divided into training and test sets at a 7:3 ratio. Thyroid tissue and blood T-cell repertoires from over 5 Graves' hyperthyroidism patients were also compared in the study. After sampling, hyperthyroidism patients received methimazole starting at 30 mg daily, and ophthalmopathy patients received high-dose intravenous methylprednisolone. The paper describes TCR Vbeta CDR3 sequencing of more than 120 peripheral blood samples, made up of 43 ophthalmopathy patients, around 73 hyperthyroidism patients and 17 progressor patients.

Hyperthyroidism patients were aged 18 to 65 years and newly diagnosed, with disease duration of less than 2 months. The study excluded patients with uncontrolled infections, other autoimmune diseases, pregnancy or lactation. Clinical symptoms, serum thyroxine and TRAb, thyroid ultrasound, and orbital computed tomography formed the basis for the diagnoses. For progressor patients, blood was drawn at the first diagnosis of hyperthyroidism, before any ophthalmopathy symptoms had appeared. Ficoll-Paque density gradient centrifugation was used to isolate PBMCs from approximately 11 ml of fresh peripheral blood. Patients classed as progressors first received a Graves' hyperthyroidism diagnosis and then went on to develop ophthalmopathy during follow-up. Total RNA was extracted using Trizol reagent, and RNA quality was assessed on an Agilent 2100 Bioanalyzer. Concerning this clonotype itself: There is no known antigen for this receptor. Per-base quality was not reported, and no clone a single base away is much larger than it.

The TCR beta CDR3 regions were amplified from RNA transcripts. The TCR CDR3 was subjected to a first round of RT-PCR using the HTBI primer set and the Qiagen OneStep RT-PCR kit. Libraries were constructed in a second round of multiplex PCR, after which size selection and purification were performed. Paired-end sequencing of the libraries was performed with 100 bp reads on an Illumina HiSeq2000. Turning to the authors' computational methods: SOAPnuke was used to process the raw data, with reads discarded if the reads contained adapters or uncalled bases, had a mean Phred below 15, or lacked an exact constant-primer or identifier match. High-quality paired reads were merged using COPE v1.2.5, and each unique nucleotide sequence was defined as a clonotype. Clonotypes were aligned to IMGT TRBV, TRBD and TRBJ reference segments using MiTCR v1.1. Only V-J combinations with frequency above 0.0001, covering 99% to 99.2% of repertoires, were analysed. The TCS score was defined as F50 (clonal expansion) divided by E x V (chaos), with BLOSUM62-based TCRdist calculated between CDR3 peptides within each V-J. Welch's t-statistics and random forest reduced roughly 530 V-J features to fewer than 15, which were used in a naive Bayes classifier (R e1071). Through fastp at Q25 and MiXCR, TCRdb rebuilt clones from the public reads, retaining in-frame beta chains. Every entry covers one CDR3 protein and lists the most common genes and DNA from its rows. The V and J calls were not made by the authors but by TCRdb's processing. The sample table shows about 360,000 distinct CDR3 sequences, and less than 15% are seen once. Of the sample, 20% is held by the ten largest clones.

Results and caveats for the whole study, not just this receptor: Most expanded thyroid clonotypes (frequency above 0.001) were also found in blood, which suggests that blood repertoires may mirror thyroid immune responses. In validation, progression to ophthalmopathy was predicted by the model with more than 65% sensitivity and 72% to 85% specificity, a median of about 6 months before onset. No statistical method was used to set the sample size in advance, and investigators knew the group allocation. A model built on a 13 V-J signature distinguished ophthalmopathy from stable hyperthyroidism, reaching about 88% sensitivity and about 81% specificity in cross-validation and 80%/75% in testing.

The sequence was collected from a man aged 25-45 years with Graves' hyperthyroidism that later progressed to Graves' ophthalmopathy. The sequencing sample was made of blood.

The CDR3 region: CAWSRGARLKLGNEQFF. The DNA is as follows: TGTGCCTGGAGTCGAGGGGCGAGACTCAAGTTGGGGAATGAGCAGTTCTTC. The rearrangement joined TRBV30 to TRBJ2-1, with the D segment possibly TRBD1 or TRBD2, each aligning over 5 bases. The V end loses 2 bases and the J end loses 7 bases, and a stretch of 24 bases separates them. CDR1 and CDR2, looked up from the germline V gene (reference sequence), are GTSNPN and SVGIG. The CDR3 contains 17 residues, cysteine and phenylalanine counted. The DNA shown is the 51-base CDR3, in frame from base 1.